This note documents a single TCR beta chain sequence. Participants were aged about 18 to 100 years, lived in 25 or so US areas, and enrolled virtually. Participant-reported clinical history was the basis for cohort assignment. In the authors' workflow: Researchers report that nucleated cell counts were estimated from reference gene primer amplification. Profiling relied on immunoSEQ multiplex PCR, and the TCRdb table lists in-frame clones only, not all of them. D and trimming were read from the DNA, whereas the V and J calls and clone size are those reported in that table. The sample lists some 250,000 clones, around 89% seen once, with around 10% in the top ten. The sample belongs to a study of blood T cell repertoires in COVID-19. About the study: Donors in the United States, Italy and Spain gave samples during acute or convalescent COVID-19.

The CDR3 totals 15 residues. Germline CDR1 reads LNHDA; CDR2 reads SQIVND (reference sequence). V lost 6 bases to trimming and J lost 2 bases, with 16 bases between them. V gene TRBV19 combines with J gene TRBJ1-2; D possibly corresponds to TRBD1 (6 bases). Sequencing input: PBMCs or T cells enriched from blood (not recorded which). The TCR sequence derives from a man aged 35 to 55 who had recovered from COVID-19. The CDR3 is CASRNWNDRNYGYTF. CDR3 nucleotide sequence: TGTGCCAGTAGAAACTGGAATGACAGGAACTATGGCTACACCTTC.